A selection of T cell receptor beta chains follows, all from one sample in a study of sequential checkpoint blockade in melanoma. Repertoires were generated with immunoSEQ multiplex PCR, while TCRdb's copy carries only in-frame clones and drops some. This sample yields around 10,000 clones, of which 23% are seen a single time; more than 13% belongs to the top ten. The sequencing used tumor tissue (inferred from file names), collected from a patient given nivolumab and ipilimumab in sequence. The source is a human donor with melanoma. The CDR3 runs from the conserved cysteine through the conserved F or W. D genes are given only for firm matches. Only part of the rows carry a size: once, few, many, or a class if the clone is expanded.

J | D | V | size | DNA | CDR3
TRBJ2-1 | TRBD2 | TRBV19 | once | TGTGCCAGTAGTATAGTCGGGCGGGGGGAGTACAATGAGCAGTTCTTC | CASSIVGRGEYNEQFF
TRBJ1-1 | - | TRBV11-3 | many | TGTGCCAGCAGCTTGGTTACAGGCCCCCGAAGTGGCAACACTGAAGCTTTCTTT | CASSLVTGPRSGNTEAFF
TRBJ1-6 | - | TRBV28 | - | TGTGCCAGCAGTTTAACAGCTTTGGGCTCCTATAATTCACCCCTCCACTTT | CASSLTALGSYNSPLHF
TRBJ2-5 | TRBD2 | TRBV25-1 | - | TGTGCCAGCAGAGCCGCATCCGGGAGCGGGGAAGAGACCCAGTACTTC | CASRAASGSGEETQYF
TRBJ1-2 | - | TRBV19 | - | TGTGCCAGTAGTGGAGAGGGTAGACGGGCTGAATATGGCTACACCTTC | CASSGEGRRAEYGYTF
TRBJ1-2 | - | TRBV4-1 | few | TGCGCCAGCAGCCAAGGGCGGGGCGGGGTCAATGGCTACACCTTC | CASSQGRGGVNGYTF
TRBJ1-6 | - | TRBV2 | many | TGTGCCAGCAGTGAAGCTTTTGGGAATTCACCCCTCCACTTT | CASSEAFGNSPLHF
TRBJ1-4 | TRBD1 | TRBV19 | once | TGTGCCAGTAGTGCGGGGACAGCAACTAATGAAAAACTGTTTTTT | CASSAGTATNEKLFF
TRBJ2-5 | - | TRBV6-8 | - | TGTGCCAGAGAAACGTGGCTAGCCCGCGAGACCCAGTACTTC | CARETWLARETQYF
TRBJ2-3 | - | TRBV6-8 | many | TGTGCCAGCAGGAGGGCAAGTACAATAACTAGCACAGATACGCAGTATTTT | CASRRASTITSTDTQYF